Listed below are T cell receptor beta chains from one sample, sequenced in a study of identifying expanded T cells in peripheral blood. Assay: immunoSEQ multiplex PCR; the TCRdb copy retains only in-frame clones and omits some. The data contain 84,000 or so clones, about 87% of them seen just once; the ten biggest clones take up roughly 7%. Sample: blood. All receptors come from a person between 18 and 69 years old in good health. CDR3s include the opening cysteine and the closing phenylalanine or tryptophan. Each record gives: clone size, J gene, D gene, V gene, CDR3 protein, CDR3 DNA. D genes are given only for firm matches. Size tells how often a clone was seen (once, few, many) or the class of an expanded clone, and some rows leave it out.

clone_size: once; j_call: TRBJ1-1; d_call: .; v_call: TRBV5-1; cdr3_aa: CASSFSAGDTEAFF; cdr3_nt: TGCGCCAGCAGCTTCAGTGCAGGGGACACTGAAGCTTTCTTT
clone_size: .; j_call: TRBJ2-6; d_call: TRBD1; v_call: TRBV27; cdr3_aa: CASSLITGGTGAPGGANVLTF; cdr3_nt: TGTGCCAGCAGTCTAATTACCGGAGGGACAGGGGCTCCCGGTGGGGCCAACGTCCTGACTTTC
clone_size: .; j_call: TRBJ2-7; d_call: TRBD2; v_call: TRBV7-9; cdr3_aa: CASSFIAGGPTYEQYF; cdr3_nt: TGTGCCAGCAGCTTTATAGCGGGAGGACCGACCTACGAGCAGTACTTC
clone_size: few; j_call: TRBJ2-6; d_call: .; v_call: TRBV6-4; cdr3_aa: CASSDSGGEGANVLTF; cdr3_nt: TGTGCCAGCAGTGACTCTGGCGGGGAAGGGGCCAACGTCCTGACTTTC
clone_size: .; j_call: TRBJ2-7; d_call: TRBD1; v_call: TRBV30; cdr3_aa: CAWSVQGGSHEQYF; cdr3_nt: TGTGCCTGGAGTGTACAAGGGGGCTCCCACGAGCAGTACTTC
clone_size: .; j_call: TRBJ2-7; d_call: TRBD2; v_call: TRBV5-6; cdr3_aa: CASSLERGGAYEQYF; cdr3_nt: TGTGCCAGCAGCTTGGAGAGGGGAGGGGCCTACGAGCAGTACTTC
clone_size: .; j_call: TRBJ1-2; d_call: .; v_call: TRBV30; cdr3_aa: CAWSGTRYSAGPQSYTF; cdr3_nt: TGTGCCTGGAGTGGGACTCGATATTCGGCAGGGCCCCAAAGCTACACCTTC
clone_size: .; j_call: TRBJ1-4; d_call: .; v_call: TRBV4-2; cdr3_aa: CASSQRRTANEKLFF; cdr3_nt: TGTGCCAGCAGCCAACGGCGTACGGCTAATGAAAAACTGTTTTTT
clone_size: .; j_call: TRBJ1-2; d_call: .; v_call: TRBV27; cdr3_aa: CASSPKLSGMANYGYTF; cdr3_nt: TGTGCCAGCAGTCCAAAACTTTCAGGGATGGCTAACTATGGCTACACCTTC
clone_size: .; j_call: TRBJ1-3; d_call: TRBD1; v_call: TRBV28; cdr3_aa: CASTEPGGRGGNTIYF; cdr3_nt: TGTGCCAGCACCGAACCAGGGGGCAGGGGTGGAAACACCATATATTTT
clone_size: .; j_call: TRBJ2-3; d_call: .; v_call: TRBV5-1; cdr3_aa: CASSLTTDTQYF; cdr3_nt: TGCGCCAGCAGCTTAACAACAGATACGCAGTATTTT
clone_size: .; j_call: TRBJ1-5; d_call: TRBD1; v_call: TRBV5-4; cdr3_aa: CASSLWTGGTNQPQHF; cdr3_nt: TGTGCCAGCAGCCTCTGGACAGGGGGTACGAATCAGCCCCAGCATTTT
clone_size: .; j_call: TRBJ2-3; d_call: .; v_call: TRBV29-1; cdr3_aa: CSVNRAGSDTQYF; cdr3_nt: TGCAGCGTTAATAGGGCCGGATCAGATACGCAGTATTTT
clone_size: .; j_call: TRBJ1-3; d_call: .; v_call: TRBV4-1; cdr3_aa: CASSQGRRISGNTIYF; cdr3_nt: TGCGCCAGCAGCCAAGGGCGCAGGATTTCTGGAAACACCATATATTTT
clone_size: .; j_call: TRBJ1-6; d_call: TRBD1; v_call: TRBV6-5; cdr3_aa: CASSSTDRAGSPLHF; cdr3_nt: TGTGCCAGCAGTTCCACGGACAGGGCTGGATCACCCCTCCACTTT
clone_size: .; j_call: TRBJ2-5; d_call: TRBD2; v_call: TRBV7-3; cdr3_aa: CASSFQGGHQETQYF; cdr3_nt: TGTGCCAGCAGCTTTCAGGGAGGGCATCAAGAGACCCAGTACTTC
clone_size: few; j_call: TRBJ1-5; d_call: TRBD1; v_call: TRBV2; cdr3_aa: CASTGQVNQPQHF; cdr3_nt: TGTGCCAGCACCGGACAGGTTAATCAGCCCCAGCATTTT
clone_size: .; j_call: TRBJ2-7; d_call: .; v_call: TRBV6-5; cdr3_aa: CASSYEGGVGEQYF; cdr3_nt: TGTGCCAGCAGTTACGAAGGTGGCGTTGGGGAGCAGTACTTC
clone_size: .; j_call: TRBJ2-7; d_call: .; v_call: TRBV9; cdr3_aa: CASSVDDSYEQYF; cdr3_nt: TGTGCCAGCAGCGTAGACGACAGCTACGAGCAGTACTTC
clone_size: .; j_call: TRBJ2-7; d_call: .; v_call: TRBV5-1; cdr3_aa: CASSPGQLFLYEQYF; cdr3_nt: TGCGCCAGCAGCCCCGGACAGCTCTTTCTCTACGAGCAGTACTTC
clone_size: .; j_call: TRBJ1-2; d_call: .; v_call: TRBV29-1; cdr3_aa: CSVEDANIGDGYTF; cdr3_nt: TGCAGCGTTGAAGATGCGAATATAGGGGATGGCTACACCTTC
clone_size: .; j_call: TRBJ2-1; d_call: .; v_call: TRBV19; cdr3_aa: CASNTGQFGQFF; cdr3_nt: TGTGCCAGCAATACCGGGCAGTTCGGGCAGTTCTTC
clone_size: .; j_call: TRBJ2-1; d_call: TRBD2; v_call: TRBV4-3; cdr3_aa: CASSQASRAGEYNEQFF; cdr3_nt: TGCGCCAGCAGCCAAGCGTCGAGAGCGGGAGAATACAATGAGCAGTTCTTC
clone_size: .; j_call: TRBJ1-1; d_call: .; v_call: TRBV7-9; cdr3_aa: CASSVRNTEAFF; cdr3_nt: TGTGCCAGCAGCGTTCGGAACACTGAAGCTTTCTTT
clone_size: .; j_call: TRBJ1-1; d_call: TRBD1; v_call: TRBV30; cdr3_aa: CAWSVTGITEAFF; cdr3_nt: TGTGCCTGGAGTGTGACAGGGATCACTGAAGCTTTCTTT
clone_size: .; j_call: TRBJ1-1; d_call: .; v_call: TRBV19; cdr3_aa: CASSTGGNTEAFF; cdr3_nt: TGTGCCAGTAGTACGGGGGGAAACACTGAAGCTTTCTTT
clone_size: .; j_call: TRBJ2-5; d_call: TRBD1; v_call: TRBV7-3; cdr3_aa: CASSSTGTGQETQYF; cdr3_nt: TGTGCCAGCAGCTCAACCGGGACAGGACAAGAGACCCAGTACTTC
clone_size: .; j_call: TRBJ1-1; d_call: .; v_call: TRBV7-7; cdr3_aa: CASSLKQGTEAFF; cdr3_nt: TGTGCCAGCAGTCTTAAACAGGGCACTGAAGCTTTCTTT
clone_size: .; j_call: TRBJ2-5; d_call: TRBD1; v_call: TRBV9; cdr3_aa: CASSDQGAGETQYF; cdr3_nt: TGTGCCAGCAGCGACCAGGGGGCTGGCGAGACCCAGTACTTC
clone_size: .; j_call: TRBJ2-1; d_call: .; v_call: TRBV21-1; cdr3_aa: CASLREGTRDNEQFF; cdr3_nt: TGTGCCAGCCTCAGGGAGGGAACACGAGACAATGAGCAGTTCTTC
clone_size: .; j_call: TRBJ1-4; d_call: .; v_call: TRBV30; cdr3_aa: CAWRETSLGNEKLFF; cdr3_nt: TGTGCCTGGAGGGAAACAAGTTTGGGGAATGAAAAACTGTTTTTT
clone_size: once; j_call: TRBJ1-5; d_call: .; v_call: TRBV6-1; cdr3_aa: CASSEMGRISNQPQHF; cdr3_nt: TGTGCCAGCAGTGAAATGGGCAGAATTAGCAATCAGCCCCAGCATTTT
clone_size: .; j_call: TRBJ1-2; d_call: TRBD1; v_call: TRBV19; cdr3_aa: CASISPGGQGSYGYTF; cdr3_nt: TGTGCCAGTATCTCCCCCGGGGGACAGGGGAGCTATGGCTACACCTTC
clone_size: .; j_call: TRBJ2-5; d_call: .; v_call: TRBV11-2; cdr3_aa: CASSNHQETQYF; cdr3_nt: TGTGCCAGCAGCAACCATCAAGAGACCCAGTACTTC
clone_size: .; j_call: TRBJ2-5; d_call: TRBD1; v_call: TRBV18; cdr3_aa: CASSPGQAQETQYF; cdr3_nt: TGTGCCAGCTCACCAGGACAGGCCCAAGAGACCCAGTACTTC
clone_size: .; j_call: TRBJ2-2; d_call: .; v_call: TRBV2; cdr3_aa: CASSLPSGELFF; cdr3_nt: TGTGCCAGCAGTCTCCCGTCCGGGGAGCTGTTTTTT
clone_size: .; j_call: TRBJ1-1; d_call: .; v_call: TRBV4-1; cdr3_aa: CASSQAWGQIGDGGTEAFF; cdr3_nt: TGCGCCAGCAGCCAAGCCTGGGGACAAATAGGCGACGGGGGAACTGAAGCTTTCTTT
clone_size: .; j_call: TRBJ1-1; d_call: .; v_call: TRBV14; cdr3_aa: CASTGSVATEAFF; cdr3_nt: TGTGCCAGCACAGGGAGTGTAGCCACTGAAGCTTTCTTT
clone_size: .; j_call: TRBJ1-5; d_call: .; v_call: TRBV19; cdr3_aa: CASSIAASLFNQPQHF; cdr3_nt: TGTGCCAGTAGTATAGCGGCCAGCCTATTCAATCAGCCCCAGCATTTT
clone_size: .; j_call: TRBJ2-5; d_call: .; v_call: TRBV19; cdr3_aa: CASSMSGRGRVTQYF; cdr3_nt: TGTGCCAGTAGTATGTCCGGACGAGGTAGGGTGACCCAGTACTTC
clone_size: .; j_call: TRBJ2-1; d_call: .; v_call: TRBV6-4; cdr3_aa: CASSDGAGARNEQFF; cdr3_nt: TGTGCCAGCAGTGACGGGGCAGGGGCCCGCAATGAGCAGTTCTTC
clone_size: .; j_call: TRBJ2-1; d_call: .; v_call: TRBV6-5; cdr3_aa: CASPRGRQQFF; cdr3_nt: TGTGCCAGCCCACGGGGACGGCAGCAGTTCTTC
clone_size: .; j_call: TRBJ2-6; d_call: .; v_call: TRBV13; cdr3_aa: CASTGTGANVLTF; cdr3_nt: TGTGCCAGCACGGGAACTGGGGCCAACGTCCTGACTTTC
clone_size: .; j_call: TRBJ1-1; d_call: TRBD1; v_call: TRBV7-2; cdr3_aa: CASSLAHTGGTEAFF; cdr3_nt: TGTGCCAGCAGCTTAGCTCATACAGGGGGCACTGAAGCTTTCTTT
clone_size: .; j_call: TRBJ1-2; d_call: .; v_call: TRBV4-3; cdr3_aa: CASSQDMGDGYTF; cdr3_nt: TGCGCCAGCAGCCAAGATATGGGCGATGGCTACACCTTC
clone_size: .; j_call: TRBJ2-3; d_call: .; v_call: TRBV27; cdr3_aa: CASSSGLWAGATDTQYF; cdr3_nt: TGTGCCAGCAGTTCGGGTCTTTGGGCAGGGGCCACAGATACGCAGTATTTT
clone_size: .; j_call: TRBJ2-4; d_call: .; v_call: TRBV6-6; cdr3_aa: CASSYTSAKNIQYF; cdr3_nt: TGTGCCAGCAGTTACACTTCAGCCAAAAACATTCAGTACTTC
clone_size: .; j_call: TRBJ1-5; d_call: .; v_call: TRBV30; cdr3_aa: CAWSVQSNQPQHF; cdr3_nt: TGTGCCTGGAGTGTCCAGAGCAATCAGCCCCAGCATTTT
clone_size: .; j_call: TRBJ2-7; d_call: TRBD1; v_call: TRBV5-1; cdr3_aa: CASSQGQGFDEQYF; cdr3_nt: TGCGCCAGCAGCCAGGGACAGGGGTTCGACGAGCAGTACTTC
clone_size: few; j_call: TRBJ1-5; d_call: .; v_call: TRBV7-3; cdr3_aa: CASSLTGGDQPQHF; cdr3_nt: TGTGCCAGCAGCTTAACGGGGGGAGATCAGCCCCAGCATTTT
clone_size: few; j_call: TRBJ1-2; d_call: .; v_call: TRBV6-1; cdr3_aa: CASRGAPPANYGYTF; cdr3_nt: TGTGCCAGCAGGGGGGCTCCCCCAGCTAACTATGGCTACACCTTC
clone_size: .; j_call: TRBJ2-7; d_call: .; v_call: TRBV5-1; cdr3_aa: CASSLDGGPLYEQYF; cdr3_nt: TGCGCCAGCAGCTTGGATGGGGGGCCTCTTTACGAGCAGTACTTC
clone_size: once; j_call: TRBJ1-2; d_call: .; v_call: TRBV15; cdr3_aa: CATSREGGMAYGYTF; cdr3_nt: TGTGCCACCAGCAGAGAGGGGGGGATGGCATATGGCTACACCTTC
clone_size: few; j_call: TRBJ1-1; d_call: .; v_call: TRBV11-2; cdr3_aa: CASSLDLKNTEAFF; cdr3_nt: TGTGCCAGCAGCTTAGATCTTAAGAACACTGAAGCTTTCTTT
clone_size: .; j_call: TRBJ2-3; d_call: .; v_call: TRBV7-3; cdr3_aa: CASSVRDGRQYF; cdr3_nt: TGTGCCAGCAGCGTCCGGGACGGCAGGCAGTATTTT
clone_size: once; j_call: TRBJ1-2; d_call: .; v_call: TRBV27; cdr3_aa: CASSSTGANYGYTF; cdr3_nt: TGTGCCAGCAGTTCTACAGGAGCTAACTATGGCTACACCTTC
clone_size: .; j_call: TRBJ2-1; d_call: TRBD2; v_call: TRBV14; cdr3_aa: CASSQGSGSNPYNEQFF; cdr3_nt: TGTGCCAGCAGCCAAGGGAGCGGGAGCAATCCTTACAATGAGCAGTTCTTC
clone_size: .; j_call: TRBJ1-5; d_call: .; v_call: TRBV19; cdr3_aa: CATSRETPGHQPQHF; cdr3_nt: TGTGCCACCAGCCGGGAAACCCCGGGGCATCAGCCCCAGCATTTT
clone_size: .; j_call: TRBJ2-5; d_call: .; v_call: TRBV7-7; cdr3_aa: CASSLKAYGAQYF; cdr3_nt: TGTGCCAGCAGCTTAAAAGCTTACGGGGCCCAGTACTTC
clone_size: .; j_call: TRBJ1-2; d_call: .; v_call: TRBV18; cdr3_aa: CASSLRTEDYGYTF; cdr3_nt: TGTGCCAGCTCACTCCGGACAGAGGACTATGGCTACACCTTC